The present T cell receptor beta chain was sequenced within a study of CD8+ T cells in alopecia areata. Study information: Administration of oral tofacitinib to treated patients was at 5 to 10 mg twice daily. Study outcomes and limitations: The link between baseline CD8+ expansion and response remains uncertain with one nonresponder. The study also sequences resident alphabeta T cells of normal skin in scalp samples.

The table lists this clone with many counts. The antigen remains unidentified. Extraction of RNA preceded its reverse transcription into cDNA, which served as the sequencing template. Only in-frame clones appear in the TCRdb table, and some are missing; sequencing was by immunoSEQ multiplex PCR. The sample includes 170,000 or so clones, around 58% seen only once; the top ten take over 9.5%. The treatment was: oral pan-JAK inhibitor, 5-10 mg twice daily. The CDR3 has 13 residues. Germline trimming cut 8 bases from V and 7 bases from J; bases unmatched to any gene: 6. Germline V gives CDR1 SEHNR, CDR2 FQNEAQ (reference sequence).

The sequence came from a human donor with alopecia areata. J is TRBJ2-1 and V is TRBV7-9; 9 nucleotides match TRBD2. The sequencing here drew on CD8+ T cells sorted from blood, taken at week 24, from a patient treated with tofacitinib. CDR3 residues: CASLLAGGNEQFF. The CDR3 DNA is TGTGCCAGCCTCCTGGCGGGGGGGAATGAGCAGTTCTTC.